The clone carrying this T cell receptor (beta chain) showed up just a few times. Its specificity is unknown. Trimming took off 5 bases at V and 6 bases at J, with 19 bases between the two ends. Germline V gives CDR1 MDHEN, CDR2 SYDVKM. The CDR3 sequence is 16 residues long. Original processing methods: Junction-only immunoSEQ sequences carried no quality scores, so filtering differed. Assay: immunoSEQ multiplex PCR; the TCRdb copy retains only in-frame clones and omits some. D and trimming come from the DNA, and the V and J calls and clone size come from that table. The data contain hundreds of thousands of clones, 75% to 85% of them seen just once; the ten biggest clones take up about 13%. This sample stems from a study of shared clonotypes between healthy human individuals. Study findings and constraints: The expectation was that sequencing depth would affect clonotype sharing among donors.

The J gene is TRBJ2-2, the V gene TRBV28; D is uncertain. This clonotype originated in a woman between 35 and 50 years old in good health. Some clones in this sample may be carry-over from other donors' samples. Sequencing was performed on PBMCs. The CDR3 sequence: CASSPAGGLRSGELFF. The CDR3 nucleotides are TGTGCCAGCAGTCCGGCCGGCGGCTTAAGGTCCGGGGAGCTGTTTTTT.